This T cell receptor (beta chain) derives from a study of glioma-infiltrating T cells after dendritic cell vaccination. Whole-study results and caveats: The cohort had few patients with full blood and tumor sets.

Using immunoSEQ multiplex PCR, the repertoire was profiled, and TCRdb retains in-frame clones only, with some absent. The sample consists of 95,000 or so clones, approximately 87% of them appearing once. This CDR3 has 17 amino acids. CDR1 and CDR2 from the germline V gene are SGDLS and YYNGEE. Trimming removed 2 bases at V and 4 bases at J, with 19 bases between. Note on this clone: Its antigen is still unknown.

The TCR was taken from a human donor with glioblastoma. The sample in question was blood, obtained before dendritic cell vaccination. V usage is TRBV9 and J usage is TRBJ2-1; possibly TRBD2 for D (6 bases). In nucleotides, the CDR3 is TGTGCCAGCAGCGTTCGCGGGGCGGCCTTACTATACAATGAGCAGTTCTTC. It codes for CASSVRGAALLYNEQFF.